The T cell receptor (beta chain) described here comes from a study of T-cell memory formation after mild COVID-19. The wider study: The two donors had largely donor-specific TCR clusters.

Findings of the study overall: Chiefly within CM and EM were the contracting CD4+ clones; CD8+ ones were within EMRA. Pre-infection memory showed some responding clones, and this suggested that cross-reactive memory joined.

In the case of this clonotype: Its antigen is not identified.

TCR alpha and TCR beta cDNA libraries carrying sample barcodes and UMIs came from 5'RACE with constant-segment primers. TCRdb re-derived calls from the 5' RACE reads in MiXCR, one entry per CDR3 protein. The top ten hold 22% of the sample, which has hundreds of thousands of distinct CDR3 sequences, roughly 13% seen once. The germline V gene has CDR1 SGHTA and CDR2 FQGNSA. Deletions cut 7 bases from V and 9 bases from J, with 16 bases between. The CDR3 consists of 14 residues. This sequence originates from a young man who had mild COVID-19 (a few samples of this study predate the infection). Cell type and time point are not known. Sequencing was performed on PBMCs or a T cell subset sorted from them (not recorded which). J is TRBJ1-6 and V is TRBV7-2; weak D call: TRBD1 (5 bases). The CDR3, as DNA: TGTGCCAGCACCCCGCTGCAGGGTCTTTCACCCCTCCACTTT. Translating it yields CASTPLQGLSPLHF.